This is a list of T cell receptor beta chains from one sample in a study of cytomegalovirus exposure and HLA in healthy donors. Clones were read by immunoSEQ multiplex PCR, and TCRdb kept only the in-frame ones, dropping some. The table records approximately 150,000 clones, about four fifths of them present only once. Sequenced: PBMCs. These receptors all come from a young man in good health and CMV-seropositive. The CDR3 runs from the conserved cysteine through the conserved F or W. The D gene is left open where the match is weak. The listing skips clone size in some rows; elsewhere it reads once, few, many or a size class.

clone_size	j_call	d_call	v_call	cdr3_aa	cdr3_nt
-	TRBJ1-2	-	TRBV18	CASSPFQEDGYTF	TGTGCCAGCTCACCATTCCAGGAGGATGGCTACACCTTC
-	TRBJ2-7	TRBD1	TRBV19	CAASTGESYEQYF	TGTGCCGCCTCGACAGGGGAGAGCTACGAGCAGTACTTC
-	TRBJ1-6	-	TRBV4-1	CASSQDGGYVGSPLHF	TGCGCCAGCAGCCAAGATGGGGGGTATGTAGGATCACCCCTCCACTTT
few	TRBJ2-3	TRBD2	TRBV7-2	CASSAKGTSGVVDTQYF	TGTGCCAGCAGCGCCAAAGGGACTAGCGGGGTTGTAGATACGCAGTATTTT
-	TRBJ2-7	TRBD2	TRBV7-9	CSSSLVLSATSDEQYF	TGTTCCAGCAGCTTAGTTCTCTCCGCGACTAGCGACGAGCAGTACTTC
-	TRBJ1-3	TRBD1	TRBV11-3	CASSSWTGSGNTIYF	TGTGCCAGCAGCTCTTGGACAGGCTCTGGAAACACCATATATTTT
-	TRBJ1-6	TRBD1	TRBV29-1	CSDGADRGGNSPLHF	TGCAGCGACGGCGCCGACAGGGGTGGTAATTCACCCCTCCACTTT
-	TRBJ1-4	-	TRBV19	CASSPTTNEKLFF	TGTGCCAGTAGCCCCACAACTAATGAAAAACTGTTTTTT
-	TRBJ2-7	-	TRBV6-5	CASSYGGRRDYEQYF	TGTGCCAGCAGTTACGGTGGAAGGCGGGACTACGAGCAGTACTTC
few	TRBJ2-2	TRBD1	TRBV6-1	CASRRDRGDTGELFF	TGTGCCAGCAGACGGGACAGGGGGGACACCGGGGAGCTGTTTTTT
-	TRBJ2-2	-	TRBV18	CASSPPTGGSDTGELFF	TGTGCCAGCTCACCACCGACGGGGGGCTCGGACACCGGGGAGCTGTTTTTT
-	TRBJ1-4	TRBD1	TRBV5-1	CASSLEGAGANEKLFF	TGCGCCAGCAGCTTGGAGGGGGCCGGAGCTAATGAAAAACTGTTTTTT
-	TRBJ1-4	-	TRBV5-1	CASIEGVWEKLFF	TGCGCCAGCATTGAGGGGGTATGGGAAAAACTGTTTTTT
-	TRBJ2-3	-	TRBV27	CASRPAGDTQYF	TGTGCCAGCAGGCCTGCGGGGGATACGCAGTATTTT
-	TRBJ2-7	TRBD2	TRBV7-3	CASSSGTSSYEQYF	TGTGCCAGCAGTTCCGGGACTAGCTCCTACGAGCAGTACTTC
-	TRBJ1-5	TRBD1	TRBV19	CASSIWDRGFQPQHF	TGTGCCAGTAGTATATGGGACAGGGGATTTCAGCCCCAGCATTTT
-	TRBJ2-5	-	TRBV5-4	CASSLELRSETQYF	TGTGCCAGCAGCTTGGAACTCCGATCGGAGACCCAGTACTTC
-	TRBJ1-5	-	TRBV28	CASRPSGNWRNQPQHF	TGTGCCAGCAGACCTTCCGGAAATTGGAGAAATCAGCCCCAGCATTTT
-	TRBJ2-7	TRBD1	TRBV5-1	CASSLGQGGQGLREQYF	TGCGCCAGCAGCTTGGGGCAGGGGGGACAGGGGCTTCGAGAGCAGTACTTC
-	TRBJ1-1	-	TRBV18	CASSPPLQARNTEAFF	TGTGCCAGCTCACCACCCCTTCAGGCCAGGAACACTGAAGCTTTCTTT
few	TRBJ2-3	-	TRBV5-1	CASSSVDTQYF	TGCGCCAGCTCCTCGGTGGATACGCAGTATTTT
-	TRBJ2-2	TRBD2	TRBV19	CASSIAGGPGTGELFF	TGTGCCAGTAGTATAGCGGGGGGGCCGGGCACCGGGGAGCTGTTTTTT
few	TRBJ1-2	TRBD1	TRBV30	CAWSPDRGTGYTF	TGTGCCTGGAGCCCGGACAGGGGGACTGGCTACACCTTC
once	TRBJ1-5	TRBD1	TRBV5-6	CASSLGQGGVGNQPQHF	TGTGCCAGCAGCTTAGGACAGGGAGGTGTGGGGAATCAGCCCCAGCATTTT
-	TRBJ1-5	-	TRBV28	CASSSGDQPQHF	TGTGCCAGCAGCTCTGGAGATCAGCCCCAGCATTTT
-	TRBJ2-7	TRBD1	TRBV28	CASSYDRQGDYEQYF	TGTGCCAGCAGTTATGATCGACAGGGGGATTACGAGCAGTACTTC
-	TRBJ2-2	TRBD1	TRBV10-2	CASSYNRGPGELFF	TGCGCCAGCAGTTACAACAGGGGGCCCGGGGAGCTGTTTTTT